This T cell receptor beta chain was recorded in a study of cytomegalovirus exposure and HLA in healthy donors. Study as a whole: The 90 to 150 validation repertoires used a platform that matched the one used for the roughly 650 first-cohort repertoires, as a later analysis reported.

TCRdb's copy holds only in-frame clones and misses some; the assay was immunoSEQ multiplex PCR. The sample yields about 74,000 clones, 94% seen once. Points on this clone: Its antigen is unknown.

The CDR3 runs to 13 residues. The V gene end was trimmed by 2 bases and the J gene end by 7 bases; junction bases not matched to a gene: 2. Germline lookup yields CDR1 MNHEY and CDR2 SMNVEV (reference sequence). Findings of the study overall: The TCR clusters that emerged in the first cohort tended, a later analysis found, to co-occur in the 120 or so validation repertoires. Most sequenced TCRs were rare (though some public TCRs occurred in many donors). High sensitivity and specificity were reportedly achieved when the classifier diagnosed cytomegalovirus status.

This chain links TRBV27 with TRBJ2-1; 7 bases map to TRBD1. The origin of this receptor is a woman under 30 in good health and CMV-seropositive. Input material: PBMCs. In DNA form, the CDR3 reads TGTGCCAGCAGTTTAGTCAGGGGGAATGAGCAGTTCTTC. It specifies CASSLVRGNEQFF.